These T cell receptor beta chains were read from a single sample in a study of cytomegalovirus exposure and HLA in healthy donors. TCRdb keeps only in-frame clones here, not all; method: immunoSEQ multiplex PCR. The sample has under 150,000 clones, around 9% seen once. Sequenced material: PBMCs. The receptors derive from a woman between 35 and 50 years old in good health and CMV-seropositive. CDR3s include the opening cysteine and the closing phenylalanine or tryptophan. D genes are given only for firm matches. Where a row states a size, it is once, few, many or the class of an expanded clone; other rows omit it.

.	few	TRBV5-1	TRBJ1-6	TGCGCCAGCAGCCTCCGGGAGAGGGCAGGTAATTCACCCCTCCACTTT	CASSLRERAGNSPLHF
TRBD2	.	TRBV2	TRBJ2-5	TGTGCCAGCGAGCGGGGGACGAACCCTCAAGAGACCCAGTACTTC	CASERGTNPQETQYF
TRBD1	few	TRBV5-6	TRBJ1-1	TGTGCCAGCAGGGGGGGACAGCGGAACACTGAAGCTTTCTTT	CASRGGQRNTEAFF
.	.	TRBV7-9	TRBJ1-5	TGTGCCAGCAGCTTTAGTGATCAGCCCCAGCATTTT	CASSFSDQPQHF
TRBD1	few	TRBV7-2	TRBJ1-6	TGTGCCAGCAGCTTCTCCGGGACAGGGTCTTCACCCCTCCACTTT	CASSFSGTGSSPLHF
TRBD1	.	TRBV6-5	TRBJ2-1	TGTGCCAGCAGTTACTCGGGACAGGGGGATTACAATGAGCAGTTCTTC	CASSYSGQGDYNEQFF
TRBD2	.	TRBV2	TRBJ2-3	TGTGCCAGCAGGGCGACTAGCGGGGGAGATTATACGCAGTATTTT	CASRATSGGDYTQYF
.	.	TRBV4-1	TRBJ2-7	TGCGCCAGCAGCCAAACACAGGGATACCCCTACGAGCAGTACTTC	CASSQTQGYPYEQYF
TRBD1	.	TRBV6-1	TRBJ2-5	TGTGCCAGCAGTGACGTGGACAGGTGGGAGACCCAGTACTTC	CASSDVDRWETQYF
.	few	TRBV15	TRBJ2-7	TGTGCCACCAGCAGAGATCTCCCCTACGAGCAGTACTTC	CATSRDLPYEQYF
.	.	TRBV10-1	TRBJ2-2	TGCGCCAGCAGTGAGTCGGACAGAGAATCTGGGGAGCTGTTTTTT	CASSESDRESGELFF
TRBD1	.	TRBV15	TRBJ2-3	TGTGCCACCGGGACAGGGGTTTCCGATACGCAGTATTTT	CATGTGVSDTQYF
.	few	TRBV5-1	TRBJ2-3	TGCGCCAGCAGCATGGGAACGGACAGATTCACAGATACGCAGTATTTT	CASSMGTDRFTDTQYF
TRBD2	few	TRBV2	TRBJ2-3	TGTGCCAGCAGTGAGGCCGCGGGAGCGGGGTGGCCAGATACGCAGTATTTT	CASSEAAGAGWPDTQYF
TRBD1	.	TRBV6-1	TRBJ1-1	TGTGCCAGCATCCTGGACAGGGTGAACACTGAAGCTTTCTTT	CASILDRVNTEAFF
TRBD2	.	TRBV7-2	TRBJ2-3	TGTGCCAGCAGCCCAGGACTAGCGGCGCACACAGATACGCAGTATTTT	CASSPGLAAHTDTQYF
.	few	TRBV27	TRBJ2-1	TGTGCCAGCAGTTGGTCGGTCGGGGAGGCCTACAATGAGCAGTTCTTC	CASSWSVGEAYNEQFF
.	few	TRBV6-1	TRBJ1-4	TGTGCCAGTGGACTGGGAAAACTGTTTTTT	CASGLGKLFF
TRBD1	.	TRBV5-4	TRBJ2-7	TGTGCCAGCAGCCAGTACGGACAGGGGGCCTCCTACGAGCAGTACTTC	CASSQYGQGASYEQYF
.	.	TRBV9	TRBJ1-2	TGTGCCAGCAGGGAGGTGGGCTTAGCTAACTATGGCTACACCTTC	CASREVGLANYGYTF
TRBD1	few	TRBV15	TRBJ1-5	TGTGCCACCACCTGGGGACAGTATCAGCCCCAGCATTTT	CATTWGQYQPQHF
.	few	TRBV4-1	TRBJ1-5	TGCGCCAGCAGCCAAGCAGATTTTAGCAATCAGCCCCAGCATTTT	CASSQADFSNQPQHF
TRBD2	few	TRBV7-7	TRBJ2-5	TGTGCCAGCAGCTTATTTGGGGAGGGAGAGACCCAGTACTTC	CASSLFGEGETQYF
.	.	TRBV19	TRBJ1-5	TGTGCCAGTAGTATAGACAGGGGAAACAATCAGCCCCAGCATTTT	CASSIDRGNNQPQHF